This is a list of T cell receptor beta chains from one sample in a study of CD8 T cells in Susac syndrome. TCRdb ran MiXCR on the immunoSEQ multiplex PCR reads and lists one entry per CDR3 protein. Among about 250,000 distinct CDR3 sequences listed, 90% to 95% were seen once. Sequenced input: CD4+ T cells from PBMCs. These receptors were collected from a human donor with multiple sclerosis. Both conserved end residues are part of each CDR3. Fields, in order: D gene, V gene, J gene, clone size, CDR3 protein, CDR3 DNA. D genes are given only for firm matches. Rows give clone size only sometimes, using once, few, many, or a class for an expanded clone.

.	TRBV6-1	TRBJ1-1	.	CASMGGEGWRNTEAFF	TGTGCCAGCATGGGAGGGGAGGGGTGGCGGAACACTGAAGCTTTCTTT
.	TRBV3-1	TRBJ1-3	.	CASSQDDRRSGNTIYF	TGTGCCAGCAGCCAAGACGACCGGCGGTCGGGAAACACCATATATTTT
.	TRBV3-1	TRBJ2-5	.	CASSQDLARETQYF	TGTGCCAGCAGCCAAGATCTGGCCCGAGAGACCCAGTACTTC
.	TRBV15	TRBJ2-7	few	CATSRGRTVYEQYF	TGTGCCACCAGCAGAGGCCGGACGGTCTACGAGCAGTACTTC
TRBD1	TRBV19	TRBJ1-5	.	CASSPRDRGPGGNQPQHF	TGTGCCAGTAGTCCCCGGGACAGGGGGCCCGGCGGCAATCAGCCCCAGCATTTT
.	TRBV12-3/TRBV12-4	TRBJ2-5	few	CASSLSGSETQYF	TGTGCCAGCAGTTTGTCAGGGAGCGAGACCCAGTACTTC
TRBD1	TRBV30	TRBJ1-2	once	CAWSPLSPGQVLEGYTF	TGTGCCTGGAGTCCACTATCTCCGGGACAGGTCCTTGAGGGCTACACCTTC
.	TRBV25-1	TRBJ2-6	.	CASSVGSGANVLTF	TGTGCCAGCAGTGTTGGTTCCGGGGCCAACGTCCTGACTTTC
.	TRBV3-1	TRBJ1-6	once	CASSQDVSAGPLHF	TGTGCCAGCAGCCAAGATGTCTCCGCGGGACCCCTCCACTTT
.	TRBV7-2	TRBJ2-5	.	CASSLAVAEETQYF	TGTGCCAGCAGCTTAGCGGTGGCAGAAGAGACCCAGTACTTC
.	TRBV18	TRBJ1-4	few	CASSPGRNEKLFF	TGTGCCAGCTCACCAGGGAGGAATGAAAAACTGTTTTTT
.	TRBV11-2	TRBJ2-6	.	CASSLVAGGAGANVLTF	TGTGCCAGCAGCTTAGTAGCTGGGGGCGCTGGGGCCAACGTCCTGACTTTC
.	TRBV20-1	TRBJ1-3	.	CSAREGAEAGNTIYF	TGCAGTGCTAGAGAGGGTGCCGAGGCCGGAAACACCATATATTTT
.	TRBV29-1	TRBJ1-1	.	CSVGGPGNTEAFF	TGCAGCGTTGGAGGCCCCGGCAACACTGAAGCTTTCTTT
TRBD1	TRBV7-3	TRBJ2-6	.	CASSPRAGGSISGANVLTF	TGTGCCAGCAGCCCAAGAGCAGGGGGCAGTATTTCTGGGGCCAACGTCCTGACTTTC
.	TRBV7-2	TRBJ1-2	.	CASSQEPGAIYGYTF	TGTGCCAGCAGCCAGGAGCCAGGGGCGATCTATGGCTACACCTTC
TRBD2	TRBV18	TRBJ2-1	.	CASSPGTSEAPVLYNEQFF	TGTGCCAGCTCACCCGGGACTAGTGAAGCCCCAGTCCTCTACAATGAGCAGTTCTTC
.	TRBV3-1	TRBJ1-2	.	CASSQDLMVRGYTF	TGTGCCAGCAGCCAAGATCTTATGGTGCGTGGCTACACCTTC